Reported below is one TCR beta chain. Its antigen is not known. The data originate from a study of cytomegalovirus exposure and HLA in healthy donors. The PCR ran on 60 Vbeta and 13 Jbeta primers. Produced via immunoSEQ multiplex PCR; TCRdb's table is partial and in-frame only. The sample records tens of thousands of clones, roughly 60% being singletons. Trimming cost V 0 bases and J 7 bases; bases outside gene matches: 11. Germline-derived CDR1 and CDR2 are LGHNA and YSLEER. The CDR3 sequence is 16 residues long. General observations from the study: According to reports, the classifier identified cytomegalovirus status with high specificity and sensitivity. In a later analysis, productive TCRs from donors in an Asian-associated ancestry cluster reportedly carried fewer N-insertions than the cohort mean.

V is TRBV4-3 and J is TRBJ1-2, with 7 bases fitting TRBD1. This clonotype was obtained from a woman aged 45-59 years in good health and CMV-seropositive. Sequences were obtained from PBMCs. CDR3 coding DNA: TGCGCCAGCAGCCAAGAGTGGGACAGCGGCCGGGGTGGCTACACCTTC. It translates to CASSQEWDSGRGGYTF.